The clone carrying this T cell receptor (beta chain) was observed a few times. The sample originates from a study of CD8 T cells in Susac syndrome. CDR1 and CDR2 (germline): SGHRS, YFSETQ. The CDR3 has 15 residues. Trimming stripped 0 bases from V and 2 bases from J, with 9 bases between. The RNA, roughly 0.45 to 1 ug, was put through reverse transcription using random hexamers. Across 54 Vbeta and 13 Jbeta, TCR beta CDR3 was amplified with immunoSEQ multiplex PCR. TCRdb ran MiXCR on the immunoSEQ multiplex PCR reads and lists one entry per CDR3 protein. The sample yields 90,000 to 150,000 distinct CDR3 sequences, 94% seen once. Sequencing targeted TCR beta in blood CD8+ and CD4+ T cells. Controls were healthy donors (matched for age and sex).

The receptor was derived from a human donor in good health. Sequencing used CD4+ T cells from PBMCs. The rearrangement uses TRBV5-1 and TRBJ1-3; D is unclear. The CDR3 loop reads CASSLENEAGNTIYF. Written as DNA, the CDR3 is TGCGCCAGCAGCTTGGAAAACGAGGCTGGAAACACCATATATTTT.